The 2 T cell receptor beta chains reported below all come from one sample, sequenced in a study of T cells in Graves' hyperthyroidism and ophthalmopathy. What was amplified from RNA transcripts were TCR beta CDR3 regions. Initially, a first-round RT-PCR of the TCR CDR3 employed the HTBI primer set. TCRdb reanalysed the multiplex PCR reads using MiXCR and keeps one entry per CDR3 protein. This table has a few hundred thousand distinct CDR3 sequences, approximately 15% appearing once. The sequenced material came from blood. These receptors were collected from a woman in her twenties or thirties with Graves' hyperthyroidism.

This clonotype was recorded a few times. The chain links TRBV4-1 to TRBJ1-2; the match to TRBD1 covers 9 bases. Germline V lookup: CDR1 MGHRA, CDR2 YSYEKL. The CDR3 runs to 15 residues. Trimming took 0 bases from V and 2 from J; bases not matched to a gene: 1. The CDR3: CASSQEGTGNYGYTF. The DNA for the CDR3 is TGCGCCAGCAGCCAAGAGGGGACAGGGAACTATGGCTACACCTTC.

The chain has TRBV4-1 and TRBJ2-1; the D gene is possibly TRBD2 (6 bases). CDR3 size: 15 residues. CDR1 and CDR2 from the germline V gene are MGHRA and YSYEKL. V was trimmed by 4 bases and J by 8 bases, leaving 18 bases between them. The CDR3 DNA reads TGCGCCAGCAGCCCCGGCGCGGCGGGGAGCCATGAGCAGTTCTTC. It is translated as CASSPGAAGSHEQFF.